A single sample gave rise to the 20 T cell receptor beta chains below, sequenced in a study of blood T cells in healthy people across ages. The second PCR ran about 6 to 11 cycles with a sample-barcoded 5' primer and J-beta primers. Via MiXCR, TCRdb re-called the 5' RACE reads, giving one row per CDR3 protein. Among about 1.8 million distinct CDR3 sequences, roughly 52% were seen once, and the ten largest hold approximately 2.1%. The sample was blood. These TCRs come from a woman between 35 and 50 years old in good health.

This clonotype occurred once. A much larger clone differs from this one at a single base, so this may be a read error. V gene TRBV29-1 combines with J gene TRBJ2-7; D unclear. Near its end, the DNA agrees better with TRBJ2-5, so the J call may be wrong. This CDR3 is 11 amino acids long. Germline-derived CDR1 and CDR2 are SQVTM and ANQGSEA. CDR3 in DNA: TGCAGCGGTGAAGGTCGAGAGACCCAGTACTTC. Translation gives CSGEGRETQYF.

The rearrangement uses TRBV6-5 and TRBJ1-1; D call uncertain. From germline, CDR1 is MNHEY and CDR2 SVGAGI. The CDR3 is 11 residues long. The V gene lost 10 bases and the J gene lost 1 base, with 7 bases spanning the gap. CDR3 coding DNA: TGTGCCACCGCAGAGAACACTGAAGCTTTCTTT. Its translation: CATAENTEAFF.

This chain joins TRBV4-2 and TRBJ2-7; the D gene is possibly TRBD2 (6 bases). This CDR3 region has 15 residues. From germline, CDR1 is LGHNA and CDR2 YNFKEQ. Trimming stripped 1 base from V and 5 bases from J, with 15 bases between. The DNA of the CDR3 is TGTGCCAGCAGCCAAGGGCTAGCGATCCGACACGAGCAGTACTTC. Protein: CASSQGLAIRHEQYF.

V usage is TRBV4-1 and J usage is TRBJ1-2; D is perhaps TRBD1 (5 bases). The CDR3 is made up of 14 amino acids. Germline V gene sequence: CDR1 MGHRA, CDR2 YSYEKL. Trimming shortened V by 8 bases and J by 5 bases, and 18 bases separated the two germline ends. The CDR3 sequence is CASGGEWGKYGYTF. In DNA form, the CDR3 reads TGCGCCAGCGGAGGAGAGTGGGGGAAATATGGCTACACCTTC.

This sequence joins TRBV9 and TRBJ2-5, with D perhaps matching TRBD2 (5 bases). The J call is doubtful: the DNA matches TRBJ2-7 better. CDR3 size: 11 residues. From germline, CDR1 is SGDLS and CDR2 YYNGEE. CDR3 sequence: CASSPGLEQYF. The DNA of the CDR3 is TGTGCCAGCAGCCCCGGACTCGAGCAGTACTTC.

This clonotype was observed a few times. V usage is TRBV27 and J usage is TRBJ2-7, with a tentative D call TRBD1 (6 bases). V lost 2 bases and J 0 bases, leaving 14 bases between the germline ends. The CDR3 runs to 16 residues. Germline V lookup: CDR1 MNHEY, CDR2 SMNVEV (reference sequence). CDR3 amino acids: CASSLTQGTNSYEQYF. The CDR3 DNA reads TGTGCCAGCAGTTTAACGCAGGGGACGAACTCCTACGAGCAGTACTTC.

This clonotype was found a few times. The genes are TRBV4-3 and TRBJ1-2; weak D call: TRBD1 (5 bases). Per germline, CDR1 LGHNA and CDR2 YSLEER. This CDR3 spans 15 amino acids. The V gene lost 1 base and the J gene lost 6 bases, with 15 bases spanning the gap. The CDR3 DNA follows: TGCGCCAGCAGCCAAGGAGCCGGGACCCCCCATGGCTACACCTTC. Its translation: CASSQGAGTPHGYTF.

The chain combines TRBV5-1 with TRBJ1-4; TRBD1 agrees at 8 bases. The germline V gene has CDR1 SGHRS and CDR2 YFSETQ. This CDR3 comprises 18 residues. With V trimmed by 0 bases and J by 3 bases, 10 bases remained unmatched. The CDR3 DNA reads as TGCGCCAGCAGCTTGGCCGGGCAGGGGGCCCTCTCTAATGAAAAACTGTTTTTT. It encodes CASSLAGQGALSNEKLFF.

The chain carries TRBV9 and TRBJ2-1; TRBD1 matches 10 bases. The CDR3 totals 16 residues. Per the germline V gene, CDR1 is SGDLS and CDR2 is YYNGEE. The V and J ends lost 2 bases and 6 bases, in that order; junction bases with no gene match: 8. Here the CDR3 reads CASSVPTGGLSNEQFF. Written as DNA, the CDR3 is TGTGCCAGCAGCGTTCCGACAGGGGGCTTGAGCAATGAGCAGTTCTTC.

The chain is built from TRBV2 and TRBJ1-6, with 8 bases lining up with TRBD1. Germline trimming cut 3 bases from V and 6 bases from J; bases unmatched to any gene: 4. The CDR3 sequence is 15 residues long. Germline loops: CDR1 SNHLY, CDR2 FYNNEI. The CDR3 nucleotides are TGTGCCAGCAGTGAGACCGGGACAGGTAATTCACCCCTCCACTTT. Translated: CASSETGTGNSPLHF.

The chain uses TRBV27 and TRBJ2-5, with TRBD2 identical over 11 bases. This CDR3 has 18 amino acids. CDR1 and CDR2 from the germline V gene are MNHEY and SMNVEV (reference sequence). V shed 2 bases and J 2 bases; nucleotides not matched to a gene: 10. Here the CDR3 reads CASSLPLPSGGTQETQYF. For the CDR3, the DNA is TGTGCCAGCAGTTTACCTCTACCTAGCGGGGGGACACAAGAGACCCAGTACTTC.

In this sample, this clonotype turned up a few times. The CDR3 DNA reads TGTGCCAGCAGCGTGGCAGGGGATCAGCCCCAGCATTTT. Translated: CASSVAGDQPQHF. The rearrangement uses TRBV7-2 and TRBJ1-5; D is possibly TRBD1 (6 bases). This CDR3 is 13 amino acids long. From germline, CDR1 is SGHTA and CDR2 FQGNSA. Trimming took 5 bases from V and 5 from J, leaving 10 bases between them.

A few counts support this clonotype. The gene calls are TRBV4-1 and TRBJ2-1; TRBD2 is a possible D gene (6 bases). CDR1 is MGHRA, CDR2 YSYEKL, per germline. V was clipped by 1 base and J by 3 bases, with 7 bases between them. The CDR3 has 14 residues. The CDR3: CASSQGGDYNEQFF. As DNA, the CDR3 is TGCGCCAGCAGCCAAGGGGGGGACTACAATGAGCAGTTCTTC.

This chain uses TRBV29-1 with TRBJ2-3; D is unclear. V was pared by 5 bases and J by 5 bases, with 11 bases between. This CDR3 spans 12 amino acids. Germline V gene lookup returns CDR1 SQVTM and CDR2 ANQGSEA. The CDR3 DNA reads TGCAGCGTTCCAAAAGCAGAAGATACGCAGTATTTT. Translation: CSVPKAEDTQYF.

This rearrangement joins TRBV18 to TRBJ1-2, with D possibly TRBD1 on 5 matching bases. The germline CDR1 and CDR2 sequences are KGHSH and LQKENI. With 0 bases removed from V and 3 bases from J, the gap between germline ends came to 8 bases. The CDR3 sequence is 14 residues long. DNA for the CDR3: TGTGCCAGCTCACCACCGCGGGGCGACTATGGCTACACCTTC. This translates into CASSPPRGDYGYTF.

The chain joins TRBV27 to TRBJ2-1; the D gene is possibly TRBD2 (6 bases). V dropped 2 bases and J dropped 9 bases, with 17 bases sitting between them. There are 15 residues in the CDR3. Germline CDR1 is MNHEY and CDR2 is SMNVEV (reference sequence). In DNA form, the CDR3 reads TGTGCCAGCAGTTTACCACCGGGACGGGACTTTGAGCAGTTCTTC. This sequence encodes CASSLPPGRDFEQFF.

The CDR3 here is CASSPAGRGLYEQYF. CDR3 nucleotide sequence: TGCGCCAGCAGCCCAGCAGGCAGGGGGCTCTACGAGCAGTACTTC. The chain links TRBV4-1 to TRBJ2-1, with 8 positions matching TRBD1. The DNA end lines up better with TRBJ2-7; the J call may be wrong. The germline V gene has CDR1 MGHRA and CDR2 YSYEKL. CDR3 length: 15 residues.

This clonotype was observed a few times. The chain carries TRBV20-1 and TRBJ2-5; TRBD2 might be the D (5 bases). The V end lost 1 base, the J end lost 7 bases, and 25 bases lay between the germline ends. The CDR3 consists of 17 residues. CDR1 is DFQATT, CDR2 SNEGSKA, per germline (reference sequence). Here the CDR3 DNA reads TGCAGTGCTAGAGTCTCAGTACCGGGAATCCCGACGGGGACCCAGTACTTC. This codes for CSARVSVPGIPTGTQYF.

In this sample, this clonotype turned up once. The chain links TRBV7-8 to TRBJ2-1, with TRBD2 identical over 10 bases. Germline loops: CDR1 SGHVS, CDR2 FQNEAQ. V lost 6 bases, J lost 5 bases, and 16 bases stayed unmatched. The CDR3 is 18 residues long. The CDR3 reads CASRLLPLAGGPNNEQFF. Written as DNA, the CDR3 is TGTGCCAGCAGATTGCTACCCTTAGCGGGGGGCCCGAACAATGAGCAGTTCTTC.

The chain joins TRBV5-1 to TRBJ2-1, with D maybe TRBD1 (5 bases). The V gene's germline CDR1 is SGHRS and CDR2 YFSETQ. Trimming removed 4 bases at V and 0 bases at J, with 11 bases between. This CDR3 has 15 residues. DNA of the CDR3: TGCGCCAGCAGCCCCTGGACACCCTCCTACAATGAGCAGTTCTTC. Amino acids: CASSPWTPSYNEQFF.